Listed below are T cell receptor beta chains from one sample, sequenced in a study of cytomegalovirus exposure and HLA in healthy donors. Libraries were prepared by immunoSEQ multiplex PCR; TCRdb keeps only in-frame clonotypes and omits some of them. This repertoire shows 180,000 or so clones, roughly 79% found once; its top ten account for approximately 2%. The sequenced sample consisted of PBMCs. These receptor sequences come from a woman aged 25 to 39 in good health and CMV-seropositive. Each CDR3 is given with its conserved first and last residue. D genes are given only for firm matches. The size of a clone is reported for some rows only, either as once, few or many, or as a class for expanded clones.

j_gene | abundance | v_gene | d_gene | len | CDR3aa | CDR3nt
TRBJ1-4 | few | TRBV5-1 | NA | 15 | CASSLMGTTNEKLFF | TGCGCCAGCAGCTTGATGGGCACAACTAATGAAAAACTGTTTTTT
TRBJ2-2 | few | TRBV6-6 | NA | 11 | CASRGGGELFF | TGTGCCAGCAGGGGGGGTGGGGAGCTGTTTTTT
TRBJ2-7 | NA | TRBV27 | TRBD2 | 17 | CASSLGWAGGAWLEQYF | TGTGCCAGCAGTTTGGGTTGGGCGGGAGGCGCCTGGCTGGAGCAGTACTTC
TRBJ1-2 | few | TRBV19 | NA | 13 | CASSLQIGTGYTF | TGTGCCAGTAGTTTACAGATCGGAACTGGCTACACCTTC
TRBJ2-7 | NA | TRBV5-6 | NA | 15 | CASSSMGGAIYEQYF | TGTGCCAGCAGCTCCATGGGCGGGGCTATCTACGAGCAGTACTTC
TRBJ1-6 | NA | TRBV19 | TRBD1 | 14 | CASTRTGWNSPLHF | TGTGCCAGTACCAGGACAGGGTGGAATTCACCCCTCCACTTT
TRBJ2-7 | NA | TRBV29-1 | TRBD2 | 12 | CSVGTSGGEQYF | TGCAGCGTCGGGACTAGCGGGGGGGAGCAGTACTTC
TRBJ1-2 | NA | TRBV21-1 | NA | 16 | CASSIWGTPTDYGYTF | TGTGCCAGCAGCATTTGGGGGACACCGACCGACTATGGCTACACCTTC
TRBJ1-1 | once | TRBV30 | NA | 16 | CAWSRPMTPMNTEAFF | TGTGCCTGGAGTCGCCCTATGACACCCATGAACACTGAAGCTTTCTTT
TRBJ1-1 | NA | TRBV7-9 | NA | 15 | CASSKRAGERNEAFF | TGTGCCAGCAGCAAAAGGGCAGGGGAAAGAAATGAAGCTTTCTTT
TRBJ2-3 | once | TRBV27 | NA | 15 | CASSSTSQGGDTQYF | TGTGCCAGCAGTTCCACATCACAGGGGGGGGATACGCAGTATTTT
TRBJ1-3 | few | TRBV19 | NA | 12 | CATQSGRNTIYF | TGTGCCACCCAATCTGGGCGAAACACCATATATTTT
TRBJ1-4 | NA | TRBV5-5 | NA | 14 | CASSLGGINEKLFF | TGTGCCAGCAGCTTAGGAGGAATTAATGAAAAACTGTTTTTT
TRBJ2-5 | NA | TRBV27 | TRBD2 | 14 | CASSPRGRPSERYF | TGTGCCAGCAGTCCCCGCGGGAGACCGAGTGAACGGTACTTC
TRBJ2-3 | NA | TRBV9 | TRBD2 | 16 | CASSVELAGGGGTQYF | TGTGCCAGCAGCGTAGAACTAGCGGGAGGGGGGGGCACGCAGTATTTT
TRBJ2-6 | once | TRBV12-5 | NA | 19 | CASGPRAGPLPSGANVLTF | TGTGCTAGTGGTCCCCGGGCGGGTCCCCTCCCTTCTGGGGCCAACGTCCTGACTTTC
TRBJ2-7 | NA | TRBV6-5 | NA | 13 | CASSSSGDYEQYF | TGTGCCAGCAGTTCGTCCGGGGACTACGAGCAGTACTTC
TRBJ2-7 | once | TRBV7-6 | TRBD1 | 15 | CASSLAAGGPFEQYF | TGTGCCAGCAGCTTAGCTGCAGGGGGTCCATTCGAGCAGTACTTC
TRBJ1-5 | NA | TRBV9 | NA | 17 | CASSLTQRVDGNQPQHF | TGTGCCAGCAGCCTTACACAGAGGGTGGATGGCAATCAGCCCCAGCATTTT
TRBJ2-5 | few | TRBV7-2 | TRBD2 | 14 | CASSLQRGQETQYF | TGTGCCAGCAGCTTACAGCGGGGACAAGAGACCCAGTACTTC
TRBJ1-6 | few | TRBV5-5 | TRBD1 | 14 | CASSTGVLNSPLHF | TGTGCCAGCAGCACAGGGGTCCTCAATTCACCCCTCCACTTT
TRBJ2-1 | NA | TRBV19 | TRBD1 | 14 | CASTLRDSLNEQFF | TGTGCCAGTACACTCCGGGACAGCCTCAATGAGCAGTTCTTC
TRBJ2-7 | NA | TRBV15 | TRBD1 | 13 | CATESDRGDEQYF | TGTGCCACAGAATCGGACAGGGGGGACGAGCAGTACTTC
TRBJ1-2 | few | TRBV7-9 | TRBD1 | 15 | CASSPSGTGAHGYTF | TGTGCCAGCAGCCCTTCCGGGACAGGCGCCCATGGCTACACCTTC
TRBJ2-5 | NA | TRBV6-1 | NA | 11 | CASTGKETQYF | TGTGCCAGCACGGGGAAAGAGACCCAGTACTTC
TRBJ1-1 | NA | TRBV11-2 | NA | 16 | CASSLAEVGADTEAFF | TGTGCCAGCAGCTTAGCCGAAGTGGGGGCGGATACTGAAGCTTTCTTT
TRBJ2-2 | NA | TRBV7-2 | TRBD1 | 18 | CASSPRGGQGADTGELFF | TGTGCCAGCAGCCCTAGAGGAGGACAGGGGGCGGACACCGGGGAGCTGTTTTTT
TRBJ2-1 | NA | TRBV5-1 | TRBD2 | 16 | CASSISGGRSYNEQFF | TGCGCCAGCAGCATTTCGGGGGGGCGGTCATACAATGAGCAGTTCTTC
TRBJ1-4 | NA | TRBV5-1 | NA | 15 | CASSPAGRENEKLFF | TGCGCCAGCAGCCCCGCGGGGAGGGAAAATGAAAAACTGTTTTTT
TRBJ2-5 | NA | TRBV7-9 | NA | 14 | CASSPILAWETQYF | TGTGCCAGCAGCCCAATACTAGCCTGGGAGACCCAATACTTC
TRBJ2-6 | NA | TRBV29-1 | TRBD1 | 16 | CSVTGTGTGGANVLTF | TGCAGCGTTACGGGGACAGGGACGGGTGGGGCCAACGTCCTGACTTTC
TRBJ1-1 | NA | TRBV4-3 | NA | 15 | CASSQDASGGTEAFF | TGCGCCAGCAGCCAAGACGCTTCGGGGGGCACTGAAGCTTTCTTT
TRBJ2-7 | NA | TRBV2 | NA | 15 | CASSEWSIPQGEQYF | TGTGCCAGCAGTGAATGGAGTATCCCACAGGGCGAGCAGTACTTC
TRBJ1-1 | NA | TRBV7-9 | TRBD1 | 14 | CASSLGQGNTEAFF | TGTGCCAGCAGCCTGGGACAGGGTAACACTGAAGCTTTCTTT
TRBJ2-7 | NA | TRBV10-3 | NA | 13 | CAITPGLSYEQYF | TGTGCCATCACGCCAGGGCTATCCTACGAGCAGTACTTC
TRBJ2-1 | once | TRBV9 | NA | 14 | CASSVEPTHNEQFF | TGTGCCAGCAGCGTAGAACCGACTCACAATGAGCAGTTCTTC
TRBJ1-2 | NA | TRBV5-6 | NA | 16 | CASSLFRDTEAYGYTF | TGTGCCAGCAGCTTGTTCCGGGACACCGAGGCTTATGGCTACACCTTC